This paragraph reports one T cell receptor beta chain. The data derive from a study of neoadjuvant nivolumab and ipilimumab in lung cancer. Clones were read by immunoSEQ multiplex PCR, and TCRdb kept only the in-frame ones, dropping some. The sample consists of 25,000 to 35,000 clones, just over 90% of them appearing once. The V and J ends lost 6 bases and 9 bases respectively, with 12 bases between them. This CDR3 has 13 residues. Germline CDR1 SGHDN, CDR2 FVKESK. The V and J genes are TRBV14 and TRBJ1-6; possible D gene TRBD1, 6 bases. This clonotype was obtained from an adult with non-small cell lung cancer. The material was peripheral blood, obtained after neoadjuvant nivolumab, alone or with ipilimumab, at or shortly before surgery. CDR3 bases: TGTGCCAGCAGGACAGGACCCACTTCACCCCTCCACTTT. It codes for CASRTGPTSPLHF.